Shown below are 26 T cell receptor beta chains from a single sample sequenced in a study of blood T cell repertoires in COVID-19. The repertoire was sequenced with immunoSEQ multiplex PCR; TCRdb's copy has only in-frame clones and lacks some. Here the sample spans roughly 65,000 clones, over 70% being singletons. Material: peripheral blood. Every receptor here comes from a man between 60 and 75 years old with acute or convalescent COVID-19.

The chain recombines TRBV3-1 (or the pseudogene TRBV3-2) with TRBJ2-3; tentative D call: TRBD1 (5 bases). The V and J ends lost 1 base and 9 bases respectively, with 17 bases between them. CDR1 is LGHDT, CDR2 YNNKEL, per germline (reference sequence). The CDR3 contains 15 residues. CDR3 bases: TGTGCCAGCAGCCAAGGGACATCCCTTATGGCCACGCAGTATTTT. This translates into CASSQGTSLMATQYF.

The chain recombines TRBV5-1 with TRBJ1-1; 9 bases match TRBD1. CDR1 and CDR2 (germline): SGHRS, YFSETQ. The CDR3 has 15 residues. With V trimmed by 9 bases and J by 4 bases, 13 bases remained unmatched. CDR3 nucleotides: TGCGCCACTTCTAATGGGGACAGGGATGGCACTGAAGCTTTCTTT. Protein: CATSNGDRDGTEAFF.

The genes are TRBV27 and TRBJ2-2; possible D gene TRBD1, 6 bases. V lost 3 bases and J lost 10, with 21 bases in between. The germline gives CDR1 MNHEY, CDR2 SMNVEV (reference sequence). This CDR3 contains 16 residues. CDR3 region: CASSFWQVGGEVELFF. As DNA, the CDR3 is TGTGCCAGCAGTTTCTGGCAGGTAGGGGGAGAAGTGGAGCTGTTTTTT.

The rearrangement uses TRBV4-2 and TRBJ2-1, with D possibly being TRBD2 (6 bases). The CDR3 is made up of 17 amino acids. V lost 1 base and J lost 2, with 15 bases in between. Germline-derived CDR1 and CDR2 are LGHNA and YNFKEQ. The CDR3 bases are TGTGCCAGCAGCCAAGTCTCAGCGGGTAGCGCCTACAATGAGCAGTTCTTC. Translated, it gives CASSQVSAGSAYNEQFF.

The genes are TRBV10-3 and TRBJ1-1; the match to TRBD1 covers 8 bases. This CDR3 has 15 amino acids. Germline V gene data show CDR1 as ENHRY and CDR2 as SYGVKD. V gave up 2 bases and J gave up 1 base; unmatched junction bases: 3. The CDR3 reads CAISETGQGNTEAFF. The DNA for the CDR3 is TGTGCCATCAGTGAGACAGGACAGGGGAACACTGAAGCTTTCTTT.

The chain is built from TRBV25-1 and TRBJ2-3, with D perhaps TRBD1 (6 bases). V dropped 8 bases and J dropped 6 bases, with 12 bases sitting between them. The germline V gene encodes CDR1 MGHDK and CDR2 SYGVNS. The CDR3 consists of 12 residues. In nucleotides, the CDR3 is TGTGCCAGCTCCACTACAGGGGATACGCAGTATTTT. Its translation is CASSTTGDTQYF.

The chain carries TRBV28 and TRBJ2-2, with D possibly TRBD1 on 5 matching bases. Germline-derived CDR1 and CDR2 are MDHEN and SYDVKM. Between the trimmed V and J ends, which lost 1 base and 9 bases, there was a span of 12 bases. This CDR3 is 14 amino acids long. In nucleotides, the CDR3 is TGTGCCAGCAGTTTATTGGCAGGGCGAAGGGAGCTGTTTTTT. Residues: CASSLLAGRRELFF.

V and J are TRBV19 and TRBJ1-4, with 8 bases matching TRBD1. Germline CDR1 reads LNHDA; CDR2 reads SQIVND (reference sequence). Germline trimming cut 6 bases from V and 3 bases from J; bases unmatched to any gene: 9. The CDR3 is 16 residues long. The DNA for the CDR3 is TGTGCCAGTAGAAGGGACAGGACCCCAGCTAATGAAAAACTGTTTTTT. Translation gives CASRRDRTPANEKLFF.

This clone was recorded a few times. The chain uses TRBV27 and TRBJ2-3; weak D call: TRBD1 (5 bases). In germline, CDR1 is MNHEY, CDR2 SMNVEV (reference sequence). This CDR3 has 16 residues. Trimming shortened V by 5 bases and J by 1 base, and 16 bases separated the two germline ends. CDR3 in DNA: TGTGCCAGCAGTAACAGTCAAGGGGTCGGCACAGATACGCAGTATTTT. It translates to CASSNSQGVGTDTQYF.

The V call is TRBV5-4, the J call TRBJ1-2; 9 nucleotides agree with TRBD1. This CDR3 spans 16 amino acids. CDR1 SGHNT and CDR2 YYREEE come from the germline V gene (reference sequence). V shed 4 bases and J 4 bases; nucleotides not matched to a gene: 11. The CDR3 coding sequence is TGTGCCAGCAGCCCTGGGACCGGGACAGGGTTCTATGGCTACACCTTC. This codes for CASSPGTGTGFYGYTF.

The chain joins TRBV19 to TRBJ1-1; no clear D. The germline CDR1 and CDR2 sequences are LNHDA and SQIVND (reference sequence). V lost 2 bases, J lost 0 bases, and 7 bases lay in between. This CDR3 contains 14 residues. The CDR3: CASSIKQMNTEAFF. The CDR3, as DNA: TGTGCCAGTAGTATAAAACAGATGAACACTGAAGCTTTCTTT.

The CDR3 nucleotides are TGCGCCAGCAGCTTGTGGCTGCAGGGGTCCTCTGGAAACACCATATATTTT. Translated, it gives CASSLWLQGSSGNTIYF. The chain couples TRBV5-1 to TRBJ1-3, with a tentative D call TRBD1 (6 bases). The V and J ends lost 1 base and 0 bases respectively, with 14 bases between them. Germline V gene data show CDR1 as SGHRS and CDR2 as YFSETQ. The CDR3 length is 17 residues.

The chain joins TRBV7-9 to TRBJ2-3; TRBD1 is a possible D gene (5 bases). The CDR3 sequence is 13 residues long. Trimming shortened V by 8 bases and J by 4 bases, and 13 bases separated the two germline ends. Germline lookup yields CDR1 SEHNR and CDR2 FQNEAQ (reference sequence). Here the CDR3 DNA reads TGTGCCAGCCACAGGAGTAATGCAGATACGCAGTATTTT. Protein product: CASHRSNADTQYF.

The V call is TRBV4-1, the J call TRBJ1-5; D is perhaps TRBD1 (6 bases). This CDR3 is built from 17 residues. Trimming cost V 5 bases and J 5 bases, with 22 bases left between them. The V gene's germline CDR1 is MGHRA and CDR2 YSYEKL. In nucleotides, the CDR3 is TGCGCCAGCAGCGAGAGACTCGATCGGGACACATATCAGCCCCAGCATTTT. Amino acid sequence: CASSERLDRDTYQPQHF.

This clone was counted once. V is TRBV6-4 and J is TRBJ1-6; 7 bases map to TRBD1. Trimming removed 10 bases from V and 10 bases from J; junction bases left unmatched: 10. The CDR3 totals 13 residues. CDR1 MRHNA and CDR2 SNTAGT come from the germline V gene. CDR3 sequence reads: CATRQGIGSPLHF. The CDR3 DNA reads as TGTGCCACCAGACAGGGCATAGGATCACCCCTCCACTTT.

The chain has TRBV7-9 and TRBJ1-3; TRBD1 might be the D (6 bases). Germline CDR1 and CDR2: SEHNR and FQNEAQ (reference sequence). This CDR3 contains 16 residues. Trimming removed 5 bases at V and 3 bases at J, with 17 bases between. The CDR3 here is CASSPEHTGFGNTIYF. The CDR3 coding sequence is TGTGCCAGCAGCCCGGAGCACACAGGGTTTGGAAACACCATATATTTT.

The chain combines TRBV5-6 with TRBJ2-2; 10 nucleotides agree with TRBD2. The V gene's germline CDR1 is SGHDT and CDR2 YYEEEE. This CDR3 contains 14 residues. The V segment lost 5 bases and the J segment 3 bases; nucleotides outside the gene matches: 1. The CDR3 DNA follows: TGTGCCAGCAGAGCGGGGGGGTACACCGGGGAGCTGTTTTTT. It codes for CASRAGGYTGELFF.

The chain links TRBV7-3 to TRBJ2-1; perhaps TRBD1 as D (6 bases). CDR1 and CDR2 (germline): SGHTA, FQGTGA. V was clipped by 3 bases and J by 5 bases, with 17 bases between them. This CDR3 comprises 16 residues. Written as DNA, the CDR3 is TGTGCCAGCAGCTTGGGTACAGGGCGCGGGCACAATGAGCAGTTCTTC. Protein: CASSLGTGRGHNEQFF.

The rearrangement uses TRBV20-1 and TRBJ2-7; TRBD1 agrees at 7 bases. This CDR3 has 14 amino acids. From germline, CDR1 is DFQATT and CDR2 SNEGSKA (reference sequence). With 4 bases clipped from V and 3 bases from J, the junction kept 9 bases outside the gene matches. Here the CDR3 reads CSAIDREGLYEQYF. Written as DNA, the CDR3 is TGCAGTGCTATTGACAGGGAAGGGCTCTACGAGCAGTACTTC.

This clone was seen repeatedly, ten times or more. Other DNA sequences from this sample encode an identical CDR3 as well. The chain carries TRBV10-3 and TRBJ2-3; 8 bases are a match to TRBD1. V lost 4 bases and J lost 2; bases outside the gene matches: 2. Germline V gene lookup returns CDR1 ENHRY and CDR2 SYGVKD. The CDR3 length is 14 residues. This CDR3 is CAISGTGTTDTQYF. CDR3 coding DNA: TGTGCCATCAGTGGGACAGGGACCACAGATACGCAGTATTTT.

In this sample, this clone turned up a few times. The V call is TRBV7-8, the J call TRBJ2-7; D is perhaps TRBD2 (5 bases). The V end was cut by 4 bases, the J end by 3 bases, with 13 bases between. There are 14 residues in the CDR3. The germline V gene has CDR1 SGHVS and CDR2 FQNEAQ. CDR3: CASSSRTEGYEQYF. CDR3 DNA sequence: TGTGCCAGCAGCTCTCGGACCGAGGGCTACGAGCAGTACTTC.

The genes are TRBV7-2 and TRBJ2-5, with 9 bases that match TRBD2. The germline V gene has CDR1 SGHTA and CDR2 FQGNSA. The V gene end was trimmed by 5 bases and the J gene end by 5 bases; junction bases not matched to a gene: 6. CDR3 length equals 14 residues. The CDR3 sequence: CASSLTAGGETQYF. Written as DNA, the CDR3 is TGTGCCAGCAGCCTAACAGCGGGGGGTGAGACCCAGTACTTC.

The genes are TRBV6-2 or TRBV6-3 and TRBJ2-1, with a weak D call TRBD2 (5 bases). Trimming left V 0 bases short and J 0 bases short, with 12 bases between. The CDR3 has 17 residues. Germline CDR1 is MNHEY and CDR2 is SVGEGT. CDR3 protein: CASSYSRGRSSYNEQFF. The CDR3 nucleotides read TGTGCCAGCAGTTACTCGAGAGGGCGAAGCTCCTACAATGAGCAGTTCTTC.

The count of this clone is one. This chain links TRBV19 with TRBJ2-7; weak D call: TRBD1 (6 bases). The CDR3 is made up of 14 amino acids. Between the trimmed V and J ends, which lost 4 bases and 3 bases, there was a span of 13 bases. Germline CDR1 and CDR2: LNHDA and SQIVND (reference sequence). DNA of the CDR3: TGTGCCAGTAGTAAAGACAGGTCCTTCTACGAGCAGTACTTC. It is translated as CASSKDRSFYEQYF.

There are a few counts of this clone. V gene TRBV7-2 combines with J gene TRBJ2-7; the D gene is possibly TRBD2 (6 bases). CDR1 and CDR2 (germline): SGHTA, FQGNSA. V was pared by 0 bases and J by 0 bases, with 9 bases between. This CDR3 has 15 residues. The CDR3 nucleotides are TGTGCCAGCAGCTTAGCATTCGGGGGCTCCTACGAGCAGTACTTC. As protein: CASSLAFGGSYEQYF.

DNA of the CDR3: TGTGCCAGCAGCTTAGGTCGGGGTCCGAACACTGAAGCTTTCTTT. Its translation: CASSLGRGPNTEAFF. The rearrangement joins TRBV13 to TRBJ1-1; D gene uncertain. CDR3 length equals 15 residues. Germline CDR1 is PRHDT and CDR2 is FYEKMQ (reference sequence). V lost 0 bases and J 1 base, leaving 9 bases between the germline ends.